A single sample is the source of the 11 T cell receptor beta chains below, sequenced in a study of cytomegalovirus exposure and HLA in healthy donors. Assay used: immunoSEQ multiplex PCR; TCRdb lists only in-frame clones, some missing. The sample lists 100,000 to 150,000 clones; 80% to 90% were seen once. The sequenced sample was PBMCs. These receptors originate from a woman between 18 and 30 years old in good health and CMV-seronegative.

The DNA for the CDR3 is TGTGCCAGTAGTATAGGCGGGGGCTCTGAAAAACTGTTTTTT. Protein: CASSIGGGSEKLFF. The chain recombines TRBV19 with TRBJ1-4, with D possibly TRBD1 on 6 matching bases. CDR3 length equals 14 residues. Germline loops: CDR1 LNHDA, CDR2 SQIVND (reference sequence). Trimming removed 1 base from V and 7 bases from J, with 10 bases in between.

The V and J genes are TRBV4-1 and TRBJ1-2; 9 bases align to TRBD1. The ends lost 0 bases at V and 7 bases at J; junction bases unmatched: 9. Looked up from germline, CDR1 is MGHRA and CDR2 is YSYEKL. This CDR3 has 16 amino acids. The CDR3 region is CASSQEGGQGKGGYTF. CDR3 nucleotides: TGCGCCAGCAGCCAAGAAGGGGGACAGGGAAAGGGTGGCTACACCTTC.

The chain has TRBV5-1 and TRBJ2-7, with 7 bases identical to TRBD1. Germline V CDR1 and CDR2: SGHRS, YFSETQ. The CDR3 runs 13 residues. J lost 3 bases, V lost 3 bases, and 3 bases had no gene match. This CDR3 reads CASSSRTGYEQYF. Written as DNA, the CDR3 is TGCGCCAGCAGCTCCCGGACAGGCTACGAGCAGTACTTC. Supplemented by reference TRBV5-1 and TRBJ2-7, the full variable domain reads KAGVTQTPRYLIKTRGQQVTLSCSPISGHRSVSWYQQTPGQGLQFLFEYFSETQRNKGNFPGRFSGRQFSNSRSEMNVSTLELGDSALYLCASSSRTGYEQYFGPGTRLTVT.

This clone was observed a single time. Here the CDR3 DNA reads TGCGCCAGCAGCTTGCCTACTACAGGGGGCAGGTACGAGCAGTACTTC. This sequence encodes CASSLPTTGGRYEQYF. J is TRBJ2-7 and V is TRBV5-1, with 9 bases matching TRBD1. The length of the CDR3 is 16 residues. J was trimmed by 4 bases and V by 1 base; bases with no gene match: 9. CDR1 and CDR2 from the germline V gene are SGHRS and YFSETQ.

The chain recombines TRBV29-1 with TRBJ2-3, with TRBD1 identical over 7 bases. This CDR3 comprises 13 residues. The trim removed 6 bases at V and 6 bases at J, leaving 9 bases unmatched. Per germline, CDR1 SQVTM and CDR2 ANQGSEA. As DNA, the CDR3 is TGCAGCGTACAGACAGGGTCGGCCGATACGCAGTATTTT. This sequence encodes CSVQTGSADTQYF.

This clone has a single count. The chain uses TRBV28 and TRBJ2-7; perhaps TRBD1 as D (7 bases). This CDR3 spans 13 amino acids. Germline V gives CDR1 MDHEN, CDR2 SYDVKM. The ends were cut back, 7 bases at V and 3 bases at J, with 13 bases in the middle. The CDR3 region is CASIRRDSYEQYF. Here the CDR3 DNA reads TGTGCCAGCATCCGGCGGGACAGCTACGAGCAGTACTTC. The full variable domain, its missing parts supplied by reference TRBV28 and TRBJ2-7, is DVKVTQSSRYLVKRTGEKVFLECVQDMDHENMFWYRQDPGLGLRLIYFSYDVKMKEKGDIPEGYSVSREKKERFSLILESASTNQTSMYLCASIRRDSYEQYFGPGTRLTVT.

This rearrangement joins TRBV5-1 to TRBJ2-3; 7 bases align to TRBD2. The V gene's germline CDR1 is SGHRS and CDR2 YFSETQ. This CDR3 has 14 amino acids. V was clipped by 5 bases and J by 6 bases; unmatched bases: 9. In DNA, the CDR3 is TGCGCCAGCAGTCGGCAACTAGCGTCGGATACGCAGTATTTT. As protein: CASSRQLASDTQYF.

The chain recombines TRBV5-4 with TRBJ1-1; D is ambiguous. This CDR3 is built from 15 residues. CDR1 SGHNT and CDR2 YYREEE come from the germline V gene (reference sequence). V was trimmed by 4 bases and J by 4 bases, leaving 17 bases between them. The DNA of the CDR3 is TGTGCCAGCAGCCTCTCGACTGAAGTTCCCACTGAAGCTTTCTTT. This encodes CASSLSTEVPTEAFF.

The gene calls are TRBV28 and TRBJ1-4, with no clear D. Germline V CDR1 and CDR2: MDHEN, SYDVKM. V was cut by 5 bases and J by 14 bases, with 21 bases left in between. This CDR3 has 14 residues. CDR3 amino acids: CASSQSGSGSWLFF. The CDR3 DNA is TGTGCCAGCAGTCAGTCGGGGAGTGGCAGCTGGCTGTTTTTT. The full variable domain, completed using reference TRBV28 and TRBJ1-4, is DVKVTQSSRYLVKRTGEKVFLECVQDMDHENMFWYRQDPGLGLRLIYFSYDVKMKEKGDIPEGYSVSREKKERFSLILESASTNQTSMYLCASSQSGSGSWLFFGSGTQLSVL.

This chain uses TRBV25-1 with TRBJ2-7; 11 bases map to TRBD2. The V gene end was trimmed by 2 bases and the J gene end by 7 bases; junction bases not matched to a gene: 7. The CDR3 consists of 15 residues. The germline gives CDR1 MGHDK, CDR2 SYGVNS. CDR3 sequence (DNA): TGTGCCAGCAGTGAAGTTACTAGCGGGGGAAGGGAGCAGTACTTC. This gives the protein CASSEVTSGGREQYF.

This sequence joins TRBV4-1 and TRBJ2-7; 8 bases agree with TRBD1. Germline V gene sequence: CDR1 MGHRA, CDR2 YSYEKL. Losses at the gene ends were 0 bases for V and 4 bases for J; bases not matched to a gene: 11. The CDR3 length is 17 residues. CDR3 bases: TGCGCCAGCAGCCAAGATACGTGGCAGGGGGCACCGTACGAGCAGTACTTC. Protein sequence: CASSQDTWQGAPYEQYF.